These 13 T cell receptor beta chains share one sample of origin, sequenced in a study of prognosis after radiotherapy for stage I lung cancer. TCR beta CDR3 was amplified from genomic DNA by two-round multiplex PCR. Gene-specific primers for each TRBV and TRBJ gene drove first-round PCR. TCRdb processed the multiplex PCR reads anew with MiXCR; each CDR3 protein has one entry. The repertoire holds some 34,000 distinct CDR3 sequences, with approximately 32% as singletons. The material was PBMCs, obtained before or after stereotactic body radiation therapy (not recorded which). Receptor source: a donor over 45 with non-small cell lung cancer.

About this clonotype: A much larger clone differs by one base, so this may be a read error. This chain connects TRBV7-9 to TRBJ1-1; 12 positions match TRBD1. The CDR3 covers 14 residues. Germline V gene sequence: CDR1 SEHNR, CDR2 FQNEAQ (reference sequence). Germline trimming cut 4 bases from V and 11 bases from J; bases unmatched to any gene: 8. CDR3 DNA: TGTGCCAGCAGCTCCCCGGGACAGGGGGCTTCGGCTTTCTTT. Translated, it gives CASSSPGQGASAFF. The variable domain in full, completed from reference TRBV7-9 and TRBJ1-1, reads DTGVSQNPRHKITKRGQNVTFRCDPISEHNRLYWYRQTLGQGPEFLTYFQNEAQLEKSRLLSDRFSAERPKGSFSTLEIQRTEQGDSAMYLCASSSPGQGASAFFGQGTRLTVV.

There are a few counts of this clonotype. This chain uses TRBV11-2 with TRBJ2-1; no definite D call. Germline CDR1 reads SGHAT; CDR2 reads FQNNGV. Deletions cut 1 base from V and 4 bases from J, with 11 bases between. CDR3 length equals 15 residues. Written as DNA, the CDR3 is TGTGCCAGCAGCTTAGGTCCGGGCTTTTACAATGAGCAGTTCTTC. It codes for CASSLGPGFYNEQFF.

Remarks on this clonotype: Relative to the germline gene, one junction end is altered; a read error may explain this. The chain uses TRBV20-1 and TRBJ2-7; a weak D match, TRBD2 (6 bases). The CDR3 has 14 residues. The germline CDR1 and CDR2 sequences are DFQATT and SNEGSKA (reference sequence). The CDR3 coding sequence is TGCAGTGCTAGTACTAGGACGCCCCCGGGGGAGCGGTACTTC. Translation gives CSASTRTPPGERYF.

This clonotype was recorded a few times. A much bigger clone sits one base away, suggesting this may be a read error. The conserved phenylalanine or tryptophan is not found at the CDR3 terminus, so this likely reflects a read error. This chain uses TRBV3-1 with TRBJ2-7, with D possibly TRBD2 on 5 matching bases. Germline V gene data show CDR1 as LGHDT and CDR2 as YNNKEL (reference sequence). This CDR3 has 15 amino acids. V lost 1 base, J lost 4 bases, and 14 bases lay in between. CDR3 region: CASSQGAGVFYEQYL. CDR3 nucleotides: TGTGCCAGCAGCCAAGGCGCGGGTGTGTTTTACGAGCAGTACCTC.

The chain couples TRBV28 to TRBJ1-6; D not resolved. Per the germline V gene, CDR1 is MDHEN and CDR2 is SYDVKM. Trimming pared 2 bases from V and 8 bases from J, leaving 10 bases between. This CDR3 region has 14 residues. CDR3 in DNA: TGTGCCAGCAGTTTAAGACCATCCCATTCACCCCTCCACTTT. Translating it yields CASSLRPSHSPLHF.

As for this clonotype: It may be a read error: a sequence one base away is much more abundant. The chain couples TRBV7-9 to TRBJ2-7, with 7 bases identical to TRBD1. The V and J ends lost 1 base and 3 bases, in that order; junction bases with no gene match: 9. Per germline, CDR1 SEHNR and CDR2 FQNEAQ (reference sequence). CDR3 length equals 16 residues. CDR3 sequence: CASSLVQTGPLYEQYF. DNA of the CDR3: TGTGCCAGCAGCTTAGTCCAGACAGGGCCCCTCTACGAGCAGTACTTC.

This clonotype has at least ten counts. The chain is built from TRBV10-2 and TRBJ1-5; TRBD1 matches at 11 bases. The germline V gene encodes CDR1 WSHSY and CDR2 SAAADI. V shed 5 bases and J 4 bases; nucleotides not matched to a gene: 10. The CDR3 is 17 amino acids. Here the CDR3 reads CASSWTGGGGYNQPQHF. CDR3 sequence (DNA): TGCGCCAGCAGTTGGACAGGGGGCGGTGGGTATAATCAGCCCCAGCATTTT.

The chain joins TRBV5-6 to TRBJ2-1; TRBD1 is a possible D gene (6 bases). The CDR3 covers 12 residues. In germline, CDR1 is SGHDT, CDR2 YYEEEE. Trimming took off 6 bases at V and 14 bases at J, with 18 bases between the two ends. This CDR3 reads CASKIAWGPEFF. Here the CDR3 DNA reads TGTGCCAGCAAAATAGCGTGGGGGCCGGAGTTCTTC.

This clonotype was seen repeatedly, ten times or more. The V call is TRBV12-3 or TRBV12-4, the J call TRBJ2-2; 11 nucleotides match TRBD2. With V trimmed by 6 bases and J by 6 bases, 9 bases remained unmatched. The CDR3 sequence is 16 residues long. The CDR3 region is CASSARLAGYSGELFF. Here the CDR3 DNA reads TGTGCCAGCAGCGCAAGACTAGCGGGGTATTCCGGGGAGCTGTTTTTT.

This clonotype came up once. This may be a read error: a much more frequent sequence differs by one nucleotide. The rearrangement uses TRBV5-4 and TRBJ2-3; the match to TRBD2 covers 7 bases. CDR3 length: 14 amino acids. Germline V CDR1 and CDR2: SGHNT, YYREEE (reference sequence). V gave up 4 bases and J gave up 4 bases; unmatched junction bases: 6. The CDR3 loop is CASSTGGSSDTQYF. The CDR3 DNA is TGTGCCAGCAGCACCGGGGGGTCCTCAGATACGCAGTATTTT. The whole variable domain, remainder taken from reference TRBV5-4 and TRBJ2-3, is ETGVTQSPTHLIKTRGQQVTLRCSSQSGHNTVSWYQQALGQGPQFIFQYYREEENGRGNFPPRFSGLQFPNYSSELNVNALELDDSALYLCASSTGGSSDTQYFGPGTRLTVL.

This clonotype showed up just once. The CDR3 nucleotides are TGCGCCAGCAACCCGACAGGGAGCCCCAATCAGCCCCAGCATTTT. Protein product: CASNPTGSPNQPQHF. The chain uses TRBV4-1 and TRBJ1-5; 7 bases map to TRBD1. This CDR3 has 15 amino acids. After removal of 7 bases from V and 3 bases from J, the junction contained 9 bases not matched to a gene. Germline V gene lookup returns CDR1 MGHRA and CDR2 YSYEKL.

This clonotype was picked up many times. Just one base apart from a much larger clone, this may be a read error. The CDR3 DNA sequence: TGCAGTGCTAGAGCGGGCGGGGGGGCATACAATGGGCAGTTCTTC. This codes for CSARAGGGAYNGQFF. The chain couples TRBV20-1 to TRBJ2-1, with 9 bases lining up with TRBD2. Germline V gene data show CDR1 as DFQATT and CDR2 as SNEGSKA (reference sequence). The length of the CDR3 is 15 residues.

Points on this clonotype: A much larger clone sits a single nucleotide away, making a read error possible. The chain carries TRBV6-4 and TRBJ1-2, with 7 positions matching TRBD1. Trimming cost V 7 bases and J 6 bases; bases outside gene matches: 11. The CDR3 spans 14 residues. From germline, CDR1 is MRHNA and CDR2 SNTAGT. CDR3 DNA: TGTGCCAGCATCCCTGAACAGGGGTCAAATGGCTACACCTTC. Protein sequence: CASIPEQGSNGYTF.